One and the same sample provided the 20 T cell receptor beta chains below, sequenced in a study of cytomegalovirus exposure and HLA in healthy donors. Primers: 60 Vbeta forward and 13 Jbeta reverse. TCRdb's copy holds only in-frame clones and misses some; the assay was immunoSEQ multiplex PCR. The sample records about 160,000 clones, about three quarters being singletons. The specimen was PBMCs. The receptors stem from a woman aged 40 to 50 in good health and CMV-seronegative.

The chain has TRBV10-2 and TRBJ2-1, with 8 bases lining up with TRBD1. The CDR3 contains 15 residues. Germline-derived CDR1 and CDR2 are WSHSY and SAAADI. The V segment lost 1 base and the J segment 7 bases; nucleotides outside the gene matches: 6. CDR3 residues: CASSEFRGRKNEQFF. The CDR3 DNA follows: TGCGCCAGCAGTGAGTTCAGGGGGCGTAAGAATGAGCAGTTCTTC.

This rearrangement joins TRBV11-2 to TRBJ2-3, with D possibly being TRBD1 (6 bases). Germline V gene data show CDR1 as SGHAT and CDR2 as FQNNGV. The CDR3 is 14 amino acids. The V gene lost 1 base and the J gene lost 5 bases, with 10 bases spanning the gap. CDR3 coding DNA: TGTGCCAGCAGCTTAGGACAGGTCAAAGATACGCAGTATTTT. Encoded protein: CASSLGQVKDTQYF.

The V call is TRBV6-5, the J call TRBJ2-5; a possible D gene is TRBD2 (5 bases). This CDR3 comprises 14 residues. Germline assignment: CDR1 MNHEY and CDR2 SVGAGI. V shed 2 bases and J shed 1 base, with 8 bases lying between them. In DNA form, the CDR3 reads TGTGCCAGCAGTTACGGGAGTCTCCAAGAGACCCAGTACTTC. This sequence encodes CASSYGSLQETQYF.

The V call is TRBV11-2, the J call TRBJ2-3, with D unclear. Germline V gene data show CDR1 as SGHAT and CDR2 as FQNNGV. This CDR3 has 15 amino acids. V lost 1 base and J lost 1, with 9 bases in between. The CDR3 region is CASSLGALRTDTQYF. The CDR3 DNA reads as TGTGCCAGCAGCTTAGGGGCCCTTCGCACAGATACGCAGTATTTT.

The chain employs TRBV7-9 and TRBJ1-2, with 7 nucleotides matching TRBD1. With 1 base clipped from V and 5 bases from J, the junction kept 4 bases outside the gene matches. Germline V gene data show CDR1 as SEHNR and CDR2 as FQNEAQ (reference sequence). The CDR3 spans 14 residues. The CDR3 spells CASSLGPGQYGYTF. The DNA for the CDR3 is TGTGCCAGCAGCTTAGGGCCGGGACAGTATGGCTACACCTTC.

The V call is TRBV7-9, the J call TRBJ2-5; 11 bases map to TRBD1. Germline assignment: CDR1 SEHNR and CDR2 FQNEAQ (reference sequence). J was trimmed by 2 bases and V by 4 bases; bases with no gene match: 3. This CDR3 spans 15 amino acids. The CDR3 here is CASSSGQGGQETQYF. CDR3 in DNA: TGTGCCAGCAGCTCGGGACAGGGGGGACAAGAGACCCAGTACTTC.

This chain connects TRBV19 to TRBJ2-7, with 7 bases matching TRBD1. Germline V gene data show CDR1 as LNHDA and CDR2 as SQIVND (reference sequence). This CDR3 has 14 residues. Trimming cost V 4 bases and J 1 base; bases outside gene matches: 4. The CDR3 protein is CASSTNRGSYEQYF. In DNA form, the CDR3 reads TGTGCCAGTAGTACCAACAGGGGATCCTACGAGCAGTACTTC.

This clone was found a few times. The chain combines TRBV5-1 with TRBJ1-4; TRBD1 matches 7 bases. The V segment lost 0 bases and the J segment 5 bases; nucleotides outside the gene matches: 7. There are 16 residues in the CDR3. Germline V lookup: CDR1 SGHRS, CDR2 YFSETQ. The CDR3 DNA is TGCGCCAGCAGCTTGGAGGTGGGGACAGTAAATGAAAAACTGTTTTTT. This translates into CASSLEVGTVNEKLFF.

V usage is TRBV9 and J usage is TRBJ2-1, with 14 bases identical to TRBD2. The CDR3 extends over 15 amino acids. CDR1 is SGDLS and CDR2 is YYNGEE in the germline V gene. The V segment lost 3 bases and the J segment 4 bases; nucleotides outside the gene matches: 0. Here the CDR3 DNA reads TGTGCCAGCAGCGGGACTAGCGGGGGGTACAATGAGCAGTTCTTC. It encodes CASSGTSGGYNEQFF.

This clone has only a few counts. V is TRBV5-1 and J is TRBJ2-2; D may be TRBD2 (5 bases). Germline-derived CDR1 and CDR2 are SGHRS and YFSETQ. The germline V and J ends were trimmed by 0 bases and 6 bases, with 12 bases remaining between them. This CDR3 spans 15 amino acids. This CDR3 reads CASSLDPAGAGELFF. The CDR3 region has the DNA TGCGCCAGCAGCTTGGATCCCGCGGGCGCCGGGGAGCTGTTTTTT.

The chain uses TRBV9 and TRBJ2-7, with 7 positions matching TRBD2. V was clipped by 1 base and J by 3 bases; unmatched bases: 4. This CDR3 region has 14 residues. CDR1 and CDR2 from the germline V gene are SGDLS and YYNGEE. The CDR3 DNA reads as TGTGCCAGCAGCGTAATGGCGGGGGACTACGAGCAGTACTTC. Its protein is CASSVMAGDYEQYF.

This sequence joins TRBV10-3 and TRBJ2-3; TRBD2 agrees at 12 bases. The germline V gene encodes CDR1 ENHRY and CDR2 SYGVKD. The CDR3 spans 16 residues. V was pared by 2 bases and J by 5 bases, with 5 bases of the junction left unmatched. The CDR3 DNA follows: TGTGCCATCAGTGAGGCTAGCGGGGGGGCTAAAGATACGCAGTATTTT. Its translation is CAISEASGGAKDTQYF.

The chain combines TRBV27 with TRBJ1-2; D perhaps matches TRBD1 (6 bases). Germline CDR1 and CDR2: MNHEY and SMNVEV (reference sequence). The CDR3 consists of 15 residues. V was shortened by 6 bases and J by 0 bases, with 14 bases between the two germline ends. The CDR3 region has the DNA TGTGCCAGCAGCCCCGGGACACGCCCTAACTATGGCTACACCTTC. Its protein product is CASSPGTRPNYGYTF.

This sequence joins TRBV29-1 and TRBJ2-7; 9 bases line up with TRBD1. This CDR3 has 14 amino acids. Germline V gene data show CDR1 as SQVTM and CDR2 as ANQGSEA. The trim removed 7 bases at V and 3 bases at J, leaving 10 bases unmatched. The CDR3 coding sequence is TGCAGCGCCGGACAGGGGACTAAATTCTACGAGCAGTACTTC. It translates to CSAGQGTKFYEQYF.

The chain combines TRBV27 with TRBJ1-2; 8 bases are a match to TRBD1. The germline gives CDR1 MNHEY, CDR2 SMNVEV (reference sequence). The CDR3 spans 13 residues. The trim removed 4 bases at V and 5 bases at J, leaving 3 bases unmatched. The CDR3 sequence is CASSSTGGYGYTF. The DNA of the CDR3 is TGTGCCAGCAGTTCCACAGGGGGTTATGGCTACACCTTC.

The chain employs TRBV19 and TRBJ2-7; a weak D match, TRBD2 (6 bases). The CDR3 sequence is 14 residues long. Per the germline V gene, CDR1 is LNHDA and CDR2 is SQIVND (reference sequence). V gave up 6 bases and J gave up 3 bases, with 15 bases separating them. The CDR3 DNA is TGTGCCAGTAGGGGACTCCGCGGGGACTACGAGCAGTACTTC. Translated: CASRGLRGDYEQYF.

The CDR3 region has the DNA TGTGCCAGTAGTGAGCGACTAGCTACCGGGGAGCTGTTTTTT. It specifies CASSERLATGELFF. This chain joins TRBV19 and TRBJ2-2; 7 positions agree with TRBD2. From germline, CDR1 is LNHDA and CDR2 SQIVND (reference sequence). The J segment lost 5 bases and the V segment lost 5 bases, leaving 5 bases of the junction unmatched. This CDR3 spans 14 amino acids.

The CDR3 coding sequence is TGTGCCAGCAGTGCGAAGCCAGGGTCGACAGATACGCAGTATTTT. This sequence encodes CASSAKPGSTDTQYF. The rearrangement joins TRBV6-4 to TRBJ2-3; D perhaps matches TRBD1 (5 bases). The ends were cut back, 4 bases at V and 3 bases at J, with 14 bases in the middle. Germline CDR1 and CDR2: MRHNA and SNTAGT. This CDR3 has 15 residues.

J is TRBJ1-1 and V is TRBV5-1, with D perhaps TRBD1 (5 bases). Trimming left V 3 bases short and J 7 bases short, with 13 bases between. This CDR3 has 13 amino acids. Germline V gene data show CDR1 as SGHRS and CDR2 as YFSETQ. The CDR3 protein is CASSYQGRGEAFF. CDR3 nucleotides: TGCGCCAGCAGCTATCAGGGTCGCGGTGAAGCTTTCTTT.

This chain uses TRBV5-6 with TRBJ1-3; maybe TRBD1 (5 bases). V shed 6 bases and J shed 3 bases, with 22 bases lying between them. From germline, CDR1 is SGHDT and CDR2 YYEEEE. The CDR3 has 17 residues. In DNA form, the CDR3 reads TGTGCCAGCACCCTTTGGGGCGTAGGGTCTGGTGGAAACACCATATATTTT. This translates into CASTLWGVGSGGNTIYF.